The T cell receptor beta chain described here comes from a study of T-cell reconstitution after alpha-beta-depleted transplantation in children. Study-level findings and limits: Counts and diversity of T cells one year after transplant came mostly from newly produced T cells. Two months or so post-transplant, alpha-beta T cells reportedly derived from several hundred expanded graft clones.

The J segment lost 5 bases and the V segment lost 5 bases, leaving 8 bases of the junction unmatched. This CDR3 has 16 amino acids. Germline V gene sequence: CDR1 SGHTA, CDR2 FQGNSA. This clonotype appeared many times. Its antigen is not known. Preparing the TCRbeta library involved the use of unique molecular identifiers. Each CDR3 protein is one row after TCRdb ran MiXCR on the PCR reads. Seen here are over 45,000 distinct CDR3 sequences, under 6% observed once, and the top ten hold about 33%. The source of this sequence is a female patient between 2 and 15 years old who had a stem cell transplant for aplastic anemia, so the T cells may come from the graft donor. This specimen consisted of PBMCs, mostly from graft donor cells, obtained 60 days after TCRalphabeta/CD19-depleted stem cell transplant. The chain is built from TRBV7-2 and TRBJ2-3; 12 bases match TRBD2. CDR3 in DNA: TGTGCCAGCAGCCGGCAGACTAGCGGGGGAAGAGATACGCAGTATTTT. It encodes CASSRQTSGGRDTQYF.